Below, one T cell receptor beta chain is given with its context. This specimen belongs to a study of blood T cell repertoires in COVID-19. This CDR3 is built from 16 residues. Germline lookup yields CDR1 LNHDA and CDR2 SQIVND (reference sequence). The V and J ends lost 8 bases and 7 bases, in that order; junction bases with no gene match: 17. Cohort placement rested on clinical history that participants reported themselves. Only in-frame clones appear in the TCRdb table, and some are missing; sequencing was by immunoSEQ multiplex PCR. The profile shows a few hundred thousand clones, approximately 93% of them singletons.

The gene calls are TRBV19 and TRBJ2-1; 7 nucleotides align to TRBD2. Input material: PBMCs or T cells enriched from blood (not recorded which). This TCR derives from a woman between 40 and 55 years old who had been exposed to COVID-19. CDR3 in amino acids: CASSLSWSGRVNEQFF. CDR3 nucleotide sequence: TGTGCCAGTTCCCTTTCTTGGTCGGGGAGGGTGAATGAGCAGTTCTTC.